These 14 T cell receptor beta chains were all obtained from the same sample, sequenced in a study of T cells in Graves' hyperthyroidism and ophthalmopathy. It was RNA transcripts that yielded the amplified TCR beta CDR3 regions. With the HTBI primer set, the TCR CDR3 went through a first round of RT-PCR. TCRdb reanalysed the multiplex PCR reads using MiXCR and keeps one entry per CDR3 protein. The repertoire holds fewer than 400,000 distinct CDR3 sequences, with around 14% as singletons. Sequencing used blood. These receptors were obtained from a woman aged 18-29 years with Graves' hyperthyroidism that later progressed to Graves' ophthalmopathy.

This clonotype was counted many times. J is TRBJ2-7 and V is TRBV7-2; D gene ambiguous. The V end was cut by 2 bases, the J end by 1 base, with 12 bases between. CDR1 and CDR2 from the germline V gene are SGHTA and FQGNSA. The CDR3 sequence is 15 residues long. DNA for the CDR3: TGTGCCAGCAGCTTAAGTCCGGCCAGGTCCTACGAGCAGTACTTC. It yields the protein CASSLSPARSYEQYF.

This clonotype has a count of ten or more. The J gene is TRBJ2-7, the V gene TRBV28, with 11 bases lining up with TRBD2. V dropped 3 bases and J dropped 0; count of bases not matched to a gene: 7. Germline CDR1 and CDR2: MDHEN and SYDVKM. The CDR3 loop spans 17 amino acids. CDR3 in amino acids: CASSFPSGLAVSYEQYF. The CDR3 DNA is TGTGCCAGCAGTTTTCCCTCGGGACTAGCGGTCTCCTACGAGCAGTACTTC.

This clonotype was detected a few times. The chain has TRBV20-1 and TRBJ2-5, with D perhaps TRBD1 or TRBD2 (5 bases each). Trimming removed 7 bases at V and 13 bases at J, with 19 bases between. From germline, CDR1 is DFQATT and CDR2 SNEGSKA (reference sequence). CDR3 length: 11 residues. In DNA form, the CDR3 reads TGCAGTGGGGACCAACTCAGGTCCTGGTACTTC. Protein sequence: CSGDQLRSWYF.

This clonotype came up many times. CDR3 DNA sequence: TGTGCCAGCATAGCAGCAGGGACAGGGACTTACGAGCAGTACTTC. The encoded protein is CASIAAGTGTYEQYF. The V and J genes are TRBV28 and TRBJ2-7; 9 nucleotides align to TRBD1. After removal of 7 bases from V and 4 bases from J, the junction contained 11 bases not matched to a gene. Germline V gene data show CDR1 as MDHEN and CDR2 as SYDVKM. This CDR3 has 15 amino acids.

This clonotype has ten or more counts. The rearrangement links TRBV27 to TRBJ1-2, with D unresolved. The V gene's germline CDR1 is MNHEY and CDR2 SMNVEV (reference sequence). The CDR3 sequence is 15 residues long. Trimming cost V 0 bases and J 2 bases, with 10 bases left between them. In DNA, the CDR3 is TGTGCCAGCAGTTTATCGGGAGAAACCAACTATGGCTACACCTTC. It is translated as CASSLSGETNYGYTF.

This chain joins TRBV7-6 and TRBJ2-2; a weak D match, TRBD1 (6 bases). Per germline, CDR1 SGHVS and CDR2 FNYEAQ. The CDR3 runs 16 residues. The V and J ends lost 1 base and 4 bases respectively, with 13 bases between them. CDR3 region: CASSLEPGAGTGELFF. The CDR3 DNA follows: TGTGCCAGCAGCTTAGAACCAGGGGCCGGCACCGGGGAGCTGTTTTTT. The whole variable domain, filled in from reference TRBV7-6 and TRBJ2-2, reads GAGVSQSPRYKVTKRGQDVALRCDPISGHVSLYWYRQALGQGPEFLTYFNYEAQQDKSGLPNDRFSAERPEGSISTLTIQRTEQRDSAMYRCASSLEPGAGTGELFFGEGSRLTVL.

A few counts support this clonotype. The rearrangement joins TRBV4-1 to TRBJ1-2, with a weak D call TRBD1 (5 bases). The CDR3 is 17 amino acids. Trimming left V 0 bases short and J 3 bases short, with 17 bases between. CDR1 is MGHRA and CDR2 is YSYEKL in the germline V gene. The CDR3 loop reads CASSQEREERGDYGYTF. Here the CDR3 DNA reads TGCGCCAGCAGCCAAGAGAGAGAGGAGCGGGGGGACTATGGCTACACCTTC.

This clonotype has a count of ten or more. The chain combines TRBV27 with TRBJ2-7, with TRBD2 matching 9 bases. The CDR3 spans 15 residues. CDR1 is MNHEY and CDR2 is SMNVEV in the germline V gene (reference sequence). V shed 5 bases and J 0 bases; nucleotides not matched to a gene: 5. The CDR3 is CASSRVSGSSYEQYF. The CDR3 DNA reads TGTGCCAGCAGTCGTGTTAGCGGGAGCTCCTACGAGCAGTACTTC.

This clonotype was seen ten or more times. This chain links TRBV7-2 with TRBJ2-4; 9 bases map to TRBD2. CDR3 length: 19 residues. The ends lost 2 bases at V and 1 base at J; junction bases unmatched: 12. The germline CDR1 and CDR2 sequences are SGHTA and FQGNSA. CDR3 coding DNA: TGTGCCAGCAGCTTAATCTGGGTAGCGGGAGTCTCGGCCAAAAACATTCAGTACTTC. This sequence encodes CASSLIWVAGVSAKNIQYF.

This clonotype came up a few times. The chain couples TRBV15 to TRBJ1-5; D might be TRBD1 (5 bases). V was shortened by 1 base and J by 6 bases, with 13 bases between the two germline ends. Germline CDR1 reads LNHNV; CDR2 reads YYDKDF (reference sequence). This CDR3 is 15 amino acids long. As DNA, the CDR3 is TGTGCCACCAGCAGAGGGGGAGGGGATTTTCAGCCCCAGCATTTT. Translation: CATSRGGGDFQPQHF.

At least ten counts were recorded for this clonotype. The gene calls are TRBV20-1 and TRBJ1-2, with D uncertain. There are 13 residues in the CDR3. Trimming took off 3 bases at V and 6 bases at J, with 14 bases between the two ends. CDR1 is DFQATT, CDR2 SNEGSKA, per germline (reference sequence). The CDR3 DNA reads TGCAGTGCTAGGAGTATGGGTAGAGATGGCTACACCTTC. As protein: CSARSMGRDGYTF.

This clonotype occurred a few times. CDR3 amino acids: CSARESSGAPLHF. The CDR3 DNA follows: TGCAGTGCTAGAGAGAGCTCTGGGGCACCCCTCCACTTT. V usage is TRBV20-1 and J usage is TRBJ1-6, with unresolved D. Trimming took off 0 bases at V and 11 bases at J, with 11 bases between the two ends. The V gene's germline CDR1 is DFQATT and CDR2 SNEGSKA (reference sequence). This CDR3 region has 13 residues.

This clonotype was picked up many times. This chain links TRBV20-1 with TRBJ1-5; D may be TRBD1 (6 bases). V was cut by 5 bases and J by 1 base, with 21 bases left in between. CDR1 and CDR2 (germline): DFQATT, SNEGSKA (reference sequence). This CDR3 is built from 17 residues. CDR3 amino acids: CSAVGHPEELSNQPQHF. The CDR3 coding sequence is TGCAGTGCTGTGGGACACCCTGAGGAACTAAGCAATCAGCCCCAGCATTTT.

There are many counts of this clonotype. The chain has TRBV10-3 and TRBJ1-5; no reliable D call. Per germline, CDR1 ENHRY and CDR2 SYGVKD. This CDR3 region has 13 residues. V was cut by 3 bases and J by 2 bases, with 5 bases left in between. The chain's CDR3 is CAISDVRNQPQHF. As DNA, the CDR3 is TGTGCCATCAGTGACGTCCGCAATCAGCCCCAGCATTTT.